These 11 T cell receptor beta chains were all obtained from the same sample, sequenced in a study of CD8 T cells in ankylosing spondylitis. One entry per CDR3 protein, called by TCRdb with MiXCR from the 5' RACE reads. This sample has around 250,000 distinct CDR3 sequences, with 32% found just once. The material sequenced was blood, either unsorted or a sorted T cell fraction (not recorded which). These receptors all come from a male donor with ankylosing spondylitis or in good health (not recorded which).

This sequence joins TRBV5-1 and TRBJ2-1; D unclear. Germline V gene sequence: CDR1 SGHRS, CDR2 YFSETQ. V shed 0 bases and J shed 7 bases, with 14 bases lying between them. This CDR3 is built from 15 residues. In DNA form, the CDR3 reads TGCGCCAGCAGCTTGGAGCCGGTGGGTGGAAATGAGCAGTTCTTC. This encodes CASSLEPVGGNEQFF. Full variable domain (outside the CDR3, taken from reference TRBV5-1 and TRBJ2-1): KAGVTQTPRYLIKTRGQQVTLSCSPISGHRSVSWYQQTPGQGLQFLFEYFSETQRNKGNFPGRFSGRQFSNSRSEMNVSTLELGDSALYLCASSLEPVGGNEQFFGPGTRLTVL.

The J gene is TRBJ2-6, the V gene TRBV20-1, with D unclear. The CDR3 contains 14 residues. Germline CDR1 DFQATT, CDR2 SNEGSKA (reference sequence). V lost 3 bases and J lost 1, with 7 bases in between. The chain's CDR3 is CSARTPSGANVLTF. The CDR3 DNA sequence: TGCAGTGCTAGGACGCCATCTGGGGCCAACGTCCTGACTTTC.

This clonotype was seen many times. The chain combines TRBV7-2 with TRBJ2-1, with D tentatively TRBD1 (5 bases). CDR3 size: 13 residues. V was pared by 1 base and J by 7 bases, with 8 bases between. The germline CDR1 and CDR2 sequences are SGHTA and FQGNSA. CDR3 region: CASSLGGRNEQFF. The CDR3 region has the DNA TGTGCCAGCAGCTTAGGGGGCAGGAATGAGCAGTTCTTC.

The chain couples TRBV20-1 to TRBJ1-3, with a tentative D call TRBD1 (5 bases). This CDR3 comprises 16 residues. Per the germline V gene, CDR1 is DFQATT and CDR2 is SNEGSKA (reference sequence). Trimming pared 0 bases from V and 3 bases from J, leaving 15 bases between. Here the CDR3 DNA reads TGCAGTGCTAGAGATCGAACAGGTCACCTTGGAAACACCATATATTTT. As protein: CSARDRTGHLGNTIYF.

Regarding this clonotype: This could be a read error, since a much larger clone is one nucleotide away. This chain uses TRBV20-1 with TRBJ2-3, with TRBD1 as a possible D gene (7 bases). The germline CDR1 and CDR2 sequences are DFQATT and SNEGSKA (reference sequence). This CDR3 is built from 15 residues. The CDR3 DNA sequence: TGCAGTGCTACCTTGTCAGGGGGGACCACAGATACGGAGTATTTT. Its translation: CSATLSGGTTDTEYF.

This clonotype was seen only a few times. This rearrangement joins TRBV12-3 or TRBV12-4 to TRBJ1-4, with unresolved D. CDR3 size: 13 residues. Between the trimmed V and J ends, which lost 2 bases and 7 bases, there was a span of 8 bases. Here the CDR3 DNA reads TGTGCCAGCAGTTTACGGGCTGTTGAAAAACTGTTTTTT. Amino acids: CASSLRAVEKLFF.

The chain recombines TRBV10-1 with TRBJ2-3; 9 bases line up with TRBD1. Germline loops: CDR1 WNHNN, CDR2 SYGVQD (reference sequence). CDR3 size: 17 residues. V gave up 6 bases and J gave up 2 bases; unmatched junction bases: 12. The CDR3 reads CASSHGWGQGSTDTQYF. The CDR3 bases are TGCGCCAGCAGCCACGGATGGGGACAGGGCTCCACAGATACGCAGTATTTT.

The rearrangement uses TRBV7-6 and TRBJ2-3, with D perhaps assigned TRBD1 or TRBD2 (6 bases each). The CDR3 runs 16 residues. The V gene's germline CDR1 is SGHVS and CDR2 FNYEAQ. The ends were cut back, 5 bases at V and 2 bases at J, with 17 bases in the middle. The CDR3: CASSRGAGEATDTQYF. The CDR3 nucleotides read TGTGCCAGCAGCCGGGGCGCAGGGGAGGCCACAGATACGCAGTATTTT.

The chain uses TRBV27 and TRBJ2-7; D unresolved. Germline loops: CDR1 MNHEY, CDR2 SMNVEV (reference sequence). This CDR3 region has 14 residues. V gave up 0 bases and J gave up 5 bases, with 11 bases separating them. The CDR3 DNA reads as TGTGCCAGCAGTTTATCTTCCTTCAGAGACGAGCAGTACTTC. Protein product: CASSLSSFRDEQYF.

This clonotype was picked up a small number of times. The CDR3 spells CASSQTGFEAFF. In DNA form, the CDR3 reads TGCGCCAGCAGCCAGACGGGATTTGAAGCTTTCTTT. The chain is built from TRBV4-1 and TRBJ1-1; D call uncertain. The CDR3 is 12 amino acids. The germline V gene encodes CDR1 MGHRA and CDR2 YSYEKL. The germline V and J ends were trimmed by 3 bases and 7 bases, with 9 bases remaining between them.

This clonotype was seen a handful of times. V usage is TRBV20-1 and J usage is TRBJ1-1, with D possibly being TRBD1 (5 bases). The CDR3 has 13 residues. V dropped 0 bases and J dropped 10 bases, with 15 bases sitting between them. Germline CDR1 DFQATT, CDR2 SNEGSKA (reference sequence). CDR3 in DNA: TGCAGTGCTAGAGATGGGCAGGGTGGACGAGCTTTCTTT. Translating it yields CSARDGQGGRAFF.